Listed below are T cell receptor beta chains from one sample, sequenced in a study of blood T cell repertoires in COVID-19. Libraries were prepared by immunoSEQ multiplex PCR; TCRdb keeps only in-frame clonotypes and omits some of them. The repertoire holds about 110,000 clones, with about three quarters as singletons. The sequenced sample consisted of peripheral blood. These TCRs come from a man older than 75 with COVID-19, enrolled during active disease. Each CDR3 is given with its conserved first and last residue. Each record gives: CDR3 protein, CDR3 DNA, V gene, D gene, J gene, clone size. D genes are given only for firm matches. Part of the rows lack a size; the others show once, few, many or a class for expanded clones.

CDR3aa: CAISAVQGLKEKLFF
CDR3nt: TGTGCCATCAGTGCAGTACAGGGGCTAAAGGAAAAACTGTTTTTT
v_gene: TRBV10-3
d_gene: TRBD1
j_gene: TRBJ1-4
abundance: NA

CDR3aa: CASSLSRDRWFYGYTF
CDR3nt: TGTGCCAGCAGCTTATCCCGGGACAGGTGGTTCTATGGCTACACCTTC
v_gene: TRBV5-6
d_gene: TRBD1
j_gene: TRBJ1-2
abundance: NA

CDR3aa: CASSVGVNEKLFF
CDR3nt: TGTGCCAGCAGCGTGGGAGTTAATGAAAAACTGTTTTTT
v_gene: TRBV11-2
d_gene: NA
j_gene: TRBJ1-4
abundance: few

CDR3aa: CASSSLSGSSYEQYF
CDR3nt: TGTGCCAGCAGTTCACTTAGCGGGAGCTCCTACGAGCAGTACTTC
v_gene: TRBV28
d_gene: TRBD2
j_gene: TRBJ2-7
abundance: NA

CDR3aa: CASSISSRDNQPQHF
CDR3nt: TGTGCCAGTAGTATATCCTCCCGGGACAATCAGCCCCAGCATTTT
v_gene: TRBV19
d_gene: NA
j_gene: TRBJ1-5
abundance: NA

CDR3aa: CASSLAREGVHEQYF
CDR3nt: TGTGCCAGCAGCTTGGCGCGGGAGGGCGTCCACGAGCAGTACTTC
v_gene: TRBV7-9
d_gene: TRBD2
j_gene: TRBJ2-7
abundance: NA

CDR3aa: CASSLKVTGTAGHEQFF
CDR3nt: TGTGCCAGCAGCTTGAAGGTAACAGGCACCGCAGGACATGAGCAGTTCTTC
v_gene: TRBV11-2
d_gene: NA
j_gene: TRBJ2-1
abundance: NA

CDR3aa: CASRTDRSSYEQYF
CDR3nt: TGTGCCAGCAGGACGGACAGGAGCTCCTACGAGCAGTACTTC
v_gene: TRBV2
d_gene: TRBD1
j_gene: TRBJ2-7
abundance: NA

CDR3aa: CASSPLADPGTGELFF
CDR3nt: TGTGCCAGCTCACCACTGGCCGATCCGGGAACCGGGGAGCTGTTTTTT
v_gene: TRBV18
d_gene: NA
j_gene: TRBJ2-2
abundance: few

CDR3aa: CASSVSTSGRIRRTDTQYF
CDR3nt: TGCGCCAGCAGCGTATCGACTAGCGGGAGAATAAGAAGGACAGATACGCAGTATTTT
v_gene: TRBV5-1
d_gene: TRBD2
j_gene: TRBJ2-3
abundance: NA

CDR3aa: CASSLWGGTQNTEAFF
CDR3nt: TGTGCCAGCAGTTTATGGGGGGGGACCCAGAACACTGAAGCTTTCTTT
v_gene: TRBV28
d_gene: NA
j_gene: TRBJ1-1
abundance: NA

CDR3aa: CASSLVPLAGNNEQFF
CDR3nt: TGCGCCAGCAGCTTGGTTCCGCTAGCGGGAAACAATGAGCAGTTCTTC
v_gene: TRBV5-1
d_gene: TRBD2
j_gene: TRBJ2-1
abundance: NA

CDR3aa: CASSAELAGSNEQFF
CDR3nt: TGTGCCAGCAGCGCTGAGCTAGCGGGTAGCAATGAGCAGTTCTTC
v_gene: TRBV2
d_gene: TRBD2
j_gene: TRBJ2-1
abundance: NA

CDR3aa: CASSSFTGFLHF
CDR3nt: TGTGCCAGCAGTTCCTTCACAGGGTTCCTCCACTTT
v_gene: TRBV28
d_gene: NA
j_gene: TRBJ1-6
abundance: NA

CDR3aa: CSVDSGRGEVDYGYTF
CDR3nt: TGCAGCGTTGATTCAGGCAGGGGGGAGGTTGACTATGGCTACACCTTC
v_gene: TRBV29-1
d_gene: TRBD1
j_gene: TRBJ1-2
abundance: NA

CDR3aa: CAHRGIFGGASGNTIYF
CDR3nt: TGTGCCCACCGCGGAATCTTCGGGGGGGCCTCTGGAAACACCATATATTTT
v_gene: TRBV7-9
d_gene: NA
j_gene: TRBJ1-3
abundance: NA

CDR3aa: CASSFLGQGDFLGYTF
CDR3nt: TGTGCCAGCAGTTTCTTAGGGCAGGGGGATTTTTTAGGCTACACCTTC
v_gene: TRBV28
d_gene: TRBD1
j_gene: TRBJ1-2
abundance: NA

CDR3aa: CASSQVLAEYNEQFF
CDR3nt: TGTGCCAGCAGCCAAGTACTAGCGGAGTACAATGAGCAGTTCTTC
v_gene: TRBV14
d_gene: TRBD2
j_gene: TRBJ2-1
abundance: NA

CDR3aa: CASSPGLAGGVQETQYF
CDR3nt: TGTGCCAGCAGCCCGGGACTAGCGGGAGGGGTTCAAGAGACCCAGTACTTC
v_gene: TRBV3-1/TRBV3-2
d_gene: TRBD2
j_gene: TRBJ2-5
abundance: NA

CDR3aa: CASSRDRSTEAFF
CDR3nt: TGTGCCAGCAGTCGGGACAGGTCCACTGAAGCTTTCTTT
v_gene: TRBV27
d_gene: TRBD1
j_gene: TRBJ1-1
abundance: few